This T cell receptor (beta chain) was documented in a study of OX40 agonist ivuxolimab in advanced cancers. Study as a whole: The mean age was roughly 60 years, ranging from about 20 to 79, with 80% to 85% of participants male.

To note about this clone: What it recognizes is unknown.

Profiled with immunoSEQ multiplex PCR; TCRdb holds only in-frame clones, not every one. The sample has 80,000 to 130,000 clones, approximately 90% seen once. Study results and limitations: Expanded clones tended on average to be more numerous among CD8+ T cells than CD4+.

CDR1 is SGDLS, CDR2 YYNGEE, per germline. V lost 0 bases and J lost 0, with 10 bases in between. The CDR3 consists of 16 residues. The rearrangement links TRBV9 to TRBJ2-1, with TRBD2 as a possible D gene (6 bases). The receptor was derived from an adult with an advanced solid tumor such as melanoma, head and neck, liver or kidney cancer. This specimen consisted of CD4+ or CD8+ T cells sorted from blood, obtained in a trial of the OX40 agonist ivuxolimab. The CDR3: CASSVGEVSSYNEQFF. CDR3 coding DNA: TGTGCCAGCAGCGTAGGGGAGGTGAGCTCCTACAATGAGCAGTTCTTC.